The rows below give T cell receptor beta chains drawn from one sample of a study of blood T cell repertoires in COVID-19. The repertoire was sequenced with immunoSEQ multiplex PCR; TCRdb's copy has only in-frame clones and lacks some. The sample contains under 300,000 clones, around 90% of which appear only once. The sample consisted of peripheral blood. These receptors all stem from a woman aged 35 to 49 who had recovered from COVID-19. The CDR3 runs from the conserved cysteine through the conserved F or W. The D gene is left open where the match is weak.

j_call v_call d_call cdr3_aa
TRBJ2-1 TRBV19 NA CASSIDSRVAEQFF
TRBJ1-6 TRBV28 NA CASRGLAPGGSPLHF
TRBJ2-1 TRBV6-5 NA CASSYVSSYNEQFF
TRBJ2-5 TRBV5-1 TRBD2 CASSLDTSGETQYF
TRBJ2-3 TRBV4-2 TRBD1 CASSLGTGPDTQYF
TRBJ1-5 TRBV7-6 TRBD1 CASSPSRDSFNQPQHF
TRBJ2-2 TRBV4-1 TRBD2 CASSQDHLAVTSGELFF
TRBJ1-3 TRBV5-4 NA CASSPGAGGNTIYF
TRBJ1-1 TRBV4-1 TRBD1 CASSQQGATTEAFF
TRBJ2-5 TRBV28 TRBD2 CASSEPSGRRLGETQYF
TRBJ2-1 TRBV19 TRBD2 CASSQSGGVSYNEQFF
TRBJ2-1 TRBV27 TRBD2 CASSGLLAGGYNEQFF
TRBJ2-7 TRBV3-1/TRBV3-2 TRBD1 CASSQDPTGLIDRAPDGEQYF
TRBJ2-2 TRBV5-1 TRBD2 CASSLTGTSGRVYTGELFF
TRBJ2-5 TRBV7-2 TRBD1 CASSPFPTGDGTQYF
TRBJ2-7 TRBV3-1/TRBV3-2 NA CASSPSQGYSYEQYF
TRBJ2-7 TRBV29-1 NA CSVEEDSRDYEQYF
TRBJ2-1 TRBV27 TRBD2 CASSHNAWGGDYNEQFF
TRBJ2-1 TRBV30 TRBD2 CAWSAIAGFHEQFF
TRBJ2-4 TRBV6-2/TRBV6-3 TRBD1 CASSRTGDLAKNIQYF
TRBJ1-5 TRBV28 NA CASSSSQPQHF
TRBJ1-5 TRBV2 NA CASRRQYSNQPQHF
TRBJ2-7 TRBV11-1 TRBD2 CASSVGLADYEQYF
TRBJ2-2 TRBV29-1 NA CSVSFPTAGELFF
TRBJ2-2 TRBV12-5 NA CASGLVPDYSVTPTGELFF
TRBJ2-2 TRBV7-9 TRBD2 CASSFSGRTFTGELFF
TRBJ2-3 TRBV5-4 NA CASSLAAGSTDTQYF
TRBJ2-7 TRBV28 NA CASTAERVAYEQYF
TRBJ2-3 TRBV7-3 NA CASSLAAPDTQYF
TRBJ2-1 TRBV5-1 NA CASSFGASDEQFF
TRBJ2-1 TRBV2 TRBD2 CASKVLAGGIYNEQFF
TRBJ1-1 TRBV6-6 TRBD1 CASTQGGNTEAFF
TRBJ1-1 TRBV9 NA CASSVGPGNTEAFF
TRBJ2-1 TRBV27 TRBD1 CASREGTGGVDNEQFF
TRBJ1-1 TRBV12-3/TRBV12-4 TRBD1 CASSYRGGEAFF
TRBJ1-1 TRBV11-2 TRBD1 CASSSLPGQGRLEAFF
TRBJ2-7 TRBV6-2/TRBV6-3 TRBD2 CASSYPSGMHDEQYF
TRBJ2-1 TRBV3-1/TRBV3-2 NA CASSLSIAVDNEQFF
TRBJ2-1 TRBV9 TRBD2 CASSVGLSGAYNEQFF
TRBJ2-7 TRBV28 TRBD1 CASRETGGNYEQYF
TRBJ2-1 TRBV6-1 TRBD2 CASSELAGSSYNEQFF
TRBJ2-5 TRBV29-1 TRBD2 CSVRRLAQYQETQYF
TRBJ2-2 TRBV24-1 NA CATSDYQNTGELFF
TRBJ2-1 TRBV11-3 NA CASSLDTGGGEQFF
TRBJ2-7 TRBV7-9 TRBD1 CASSRPGQGYEQYF
TRBJ2-7 TRBV29-1 TRBD2 CSVGSGKFYEQYF
TRBJ2-1 TRBV7-3 NA CASSRVGVAPNEQFF
TRBJ2-5 TRBV19 NA CASSTSSEETQYF